A selection of T cell receptor beta chains follows, all from one sample in a study of blood T cell repertoires in COVID-19. Using immunoSEQ multiplex PCR, the repertoire was profiled, and TCRdb retains in-frame clones only, with some absent. Found here are over 200,000 clones, around 83% of them singletons; the top ten hold approximately 2%. Sequencing used peripheral blood. The receptors here all came from a man in his forties or fifties who had recovered from COVID-19. Each CDR3 is given with its conserved first and last residue. D genes are given only for firm matches. Size is stated for part of the rows, as once, few or many counts, or as a class when the clone is expanded.

J,size,V,D,CDR3,DNA
TRBJ2-5,.,TRBV7-9,TRBD2,CASSQGLAGGGETQYF,TGTGCCAGCAGCCAGGGACTAGCGGGAGGAGGAGAGACCCAGTACTTC
TRBJ2-2,.,TRBV3-1/TRBV3-2,TRBD1,CASTDRGLGTGELFF,TGTGCCAGCACGGACAGGGGGCTTGGCACCGGGGAGCTGTTTTTT
TRBJ1-1,.,TRBV10-2,.,CASSEGRYTEAFF,TGCGCCAGCAGTGAAGGGAGGTACACTGAAGCTTTCTTT
TRBJ1-6,few,TRBV4-3,.,CASSQEVGGPLHF,TGCGCCAGCAGCCAAGAGGTTGGCGGGCCCCTCCACTTT
TRBJ1-5,.,TRBV29-1,.,CSVSGQSNQPQHF,TGCAGCGTTTCAGGACAGAGCAATCAGCCCCAGCATTTT
TRBJ1-4,.,TRBV5-8,TRBD1,CASSWPRDREIGEHEKLFF,TGTGCCAGCAGCTGGCCCCGGGACAGGGAAATCGGAGAGCATGAAAAACTGTTTTTT
TRBJ1-2,few,TRBV4-1,.,CASSQEVSWYGYTF,TGCGCCAGCAGCCAAGAGGTCAGTTGGTATGGCTACACCTTC
TRBJ2-7,.,TRBV7-2,TRBD2,CASSFAGGGSYEQYF,TGTGCCAGCAGCTTCGCGGGGGGGGGCTCCTACGAGCAGTACTTC
TRBJ2-7,.,TRBV11-2,.,CASSFLFVGGEQYF,TGTGCCAGCAGCTTCCTTTTTGTCGGGGGCGAGCAGTACTTC
TRBJ1-4,.,TRBV29-1,.,CSAGSRNEKLFF,TGCAGCGCAGGGAGTAGAAATGAAAAACTGTTTTTT
TRBJ1-1,.,TRBV6-2/TRBV6-3,TRBD1,CASSLGTGGYTEAFF,TGTGCCAGCAGTTTGGGGACAGGGGGTTACACTGAAGCTTTCTTT
TRBJ2-2,.,TRBV28,.,CASSLYQQGLAVVGVTGELFF,TGTGCCAGCAGTTTATATCAACAGGGTTTGGCGGTCGTTGGGGTCACCGGGGAGCTGTTTTTT
TRBJ2-1,.,TRBV7-2,TRBD1,CASSSDRGSYNEQFF,TGTGCCAGCAGCTCCGACAGGGGCTCCTACAATGAGCAGTTCTTC
TRBJ2-3,few,TRBV9,TRBD2,CASSTTSGDDTQYF,TGTGCCAGCAGCACGACTAGCGGGGACGATACGCAGTATTTT
TRBJ1-1,.,TRBV6-5,TRBD1,CASSYATGGASEAFF,TGTGCCAGCAGTTATGCGACAGGGGGCGCCTCCGAAGCTTTCTTT
TRBJ2-7,.,TRBV5-6,.,CASSLTAGGREQYF,TGTGCCAGCAGCCTGACAGCAGGGGGGAGGGAGCAGTACTTC
TRBJ2-5,.,TRBV25-1,TRBD2,CASQEGGRETQYF,TGTGCCAGCCAGGAGGGAGGGCGAGAGACCCAGTACTTC
TRBJ2-7,.,TRBV18,.,CASSPPRGQEHLYEQYF,TGTGCCAGCTCACCACCACGAGGGCAGGAACATCTCTACGAGCAGTACTTC
TRBJ2-3,.,TRBV6-6,TRBD1,CASRDRRHTQYF,TGTGCCAGCCGGGACAGGCGCCATACGCAGTATTTT
TRBJ1-4,.,TRBV7-6,.,CASSRRAGSTNEKLFF,TGTGCCAGCAGCCGACGTGCAGGGTCAACTAATGAAAAACTGTTTTTT
TRBJ1-2,.,TRBV24-1,TRBD1,CATSATGDYGYTF,TGTGCCACCAGTGCAACAGGGGACTATGGCTACACCTTC
TRBJ2-3,.,TRBV7-9,TRBD2,CASSLALASGRDTQYF,TGTGCCAGCAGCTTAGCGCTGGCTAGCGGGAGGGATACGCAGTATTTT
TRBJ2-7,few,TRBV27,.,CASSTGTTYEQYF,TGTGCCAGCAGTACCGGGACAACCTACGAGCAGTACTTC
TRBJ2-7,.,TRBV7-2,.,CASGRRRGYEQYF,TGTGCCAGCGGGCGGAGGAGGGGCTACGAGCAGTACTTC
TRBJ1-5,.,TRBV5-6,.,CASSSGWSGQPQHF,TGTGCCAGCAGCTCGGGGTGGTCCGGGCAGCCCCAGCATTTT
TRBJ2-1,.,TRBV4-1,TRBD2,CASSQGARLAGVPKRYNEQFF,TGCGCCAGCAGCCAAGGGGCTCGGCTAGCGGGAGTTCCTAAACGATACAATGAGCAGTTCTTC
TRBJ2-1,.,TRBV9,.,CASGALEEQFF,TGTGCCAGCGGCGCACTCGAGGAGCAGTTCTTC
TRBJ1-3,few,TRBV4-1,.,CASSQKDSPGNTIYF,TGCGCCAGCAGCCAAAAGGACAGCCCTGGAAACACCATATATTTT
TRBJ1-3,.,TRBV6-5,.,CASSYSPEGGGNTIYF,TGTGCCAGCAGTTACTCCCCGGAAGGGGGAGGAAACACCATATATTTT
TRBJ1-2,.,TRBV9,.,CASSASTDIGYTF,TGTGCCAGCAGCGCCTCTACAGACATAGGCTACACCTTC
TRBJ2-5,once,TRBV2,TRBD2,CASSASGGQETQYF,TGTGCCAGCAGTGCTAGCGGGGGACAAGAGACCCAGTACTTC
TRBJ1-5,.,TRBV11-3,.,CASSLLRQAANQPQHF,TGTGCCAGCAGCTTACTGAGACAGGCCGCCAATCAGCCCCAGCATTTT